The 18 T cell receptor beta chains below come from one sample, sequenced in a study of blood T cell repertoires in COVID-19. The repertoire was sequenced with immunoSEQ multiplex PCR; TCRdb's copy has only in-frame clones and lacks some. The table shows some 170,000 clones, with roughly 86% occurring only once. The material sequenced was peripheral blood. The source is a woman aged 55-70 years who had recovered from COVID-19.

The chain has TRBV12-3 or TRBV12-4 and TRBJ2-5; D possibly corresponds to TRBD1 (6 bases). Between the trimmed V and J ends, which lost 5 bases and 9 bases, there was a span of 13 bases. The CDR3 loop spans 12 amino acids. Here the CDR3 DNA reads TGTGCCAGCAGTACCCAAGAGGGGGCCCAGTACTTC. Protein: CASSTQEGAQYF.

The gene calls are TRBV10-3 and TRBJ2-1; a possible D gene is TRBD2 (6 bases). V lost 7 bases and J 5 bases, leaving 12 bases between the germline ends. The CDR3 contains 13 residues. Germline V gene data show CDR1 as ENHRY and CDR2 as SYGVKD. The CDR3 DNA reads as TGTGCCATCACGACGGGGGAACACAATGAGCAGTTCTTC. Translation gives CAITTGEHNEQFF.

This clone was found once. V is TRBV3-1 (or the pseudogene TRBV3-2) and J is TRBJ2-2; D may be TRBD2 (6 bases). Trimming cost V 7 bases and J 0 bases, with 12 bases left between them. Germline-derived CDR1 and CDR2 are LGHDT and YNNKEL (reference sequence). The CDR3 contains 15 residues. The CDR3 reads CASNLANTNTGELFF. CDR3 bases: TGTGCCAGCAACCTAGCGAATACGAACACCGGGGAGCTGTTTTTT.

V usage is TRBV19 and J usage is TRBJ2-7; 13 bases fit TRBD2. Germline trimming cut 3 bases from V and 0 bases from J; bases unmatched to any gene: 2. Germline-derived CDR1 and CDR2 are LNHDA and SQIVND (reference sequence). This CDR3 has 16 amino acids. The CDR3 region is CASSIGLAGASYEQYF. The CDR3 bases are TGTGCCAGTAGTATCGGACTAGCGGGGGCCTCCTACGAGCAGTACTTC. Filled out from reference TRBV19 and TRBJ2-7, the complete variable domain reads DGGITQSPKYLFRKEGQNVTLSCEQNLNHDAMYWYRQDPGQGLRLIYYSQIVNDFQKGDIAEGYSVSREKKESFPLTVTSAQKNPTAFYLCASSIGLAGASYEQYFGPGTRLTVT.

This clone was observed a single time. V and J are TRBV7-3 and TRBJ2-2; D is perhaps TRBD2 (7 bases). Germline V lookup: CDR1 SGHTA, CDR2 FQGTGA. The CDR3 runs to 15 residues. The V gene lost 5 bases and the J gene lost 6 bases, with 16 bases spanning the gap. The CDR3, as DNA: TGTGCCAGCAGCCCCCAAATAGGGGGGGCCGGGGAGCTGTTTTTT. This codes for CASSPQIGGAGELFF. The full variable domain, its missing parts supplied by reference TRBV7-3 and TRBJ2-2, is GAGVSQTPSNKVTEKGKYVELRCDPISGHTALYWYRQSLGQGPEFLIYFQGTGAADDSGLPNDRFFAVRPEGSVSTLKIQRTERGDSAVYLCASSPQIGGAGELFFGEGSRLTVL.

This chain uses TRBV2 with TRBJ2-5; 7 bases are shared with TRBD1. The V segment lost 10 bases and the J segment 2 bases; nucleotides outside the gene matches: 1. There are 11 residues in the CDR3. The germline V gene has CDR1 SNHLY and CDR2 FYNNEI. In DNA form, the CDR3 reads TGTGCCACACAGGGGCAAGAGACCCAGTACTTC. It yields the protein CATQGQETQYF.

V usage is TRBV6-5 and J usage is TRBJ1-1; D remains unclear. Germline lookup yields CDR1 MNHEY and CDR2 SVGAGI. V gave up 7 bases and J gave up 1 base, with 13 bases separating them. This CDR3 has 14 amino acids. In DNA, the CDR3 is TGTGCCAGCACCCTACGAGGGTGGAACACTGAAGCTTTCTTT. This translates into CASTLRGWNTEAFF.

The chain uses TRBV3-1 (or the pseudogene TRBV3-2) and TRBJ2-5; 8 bases are shared with TRBD2. The J segment lost 6 bases and the V segment lost 2 bases, leaving 5 bases of the junction unmatched. CDR3 length equals 14 residues. Germline V gene sequence: CDR1 LGHDT, CDR2 YNNKEL (reference sequence). CDR3 residues: CASSQQRGRQTQYF. In nucleotides, the CDR3 is TGTGCCAGCAGCCAACAGCGGGGGAGACAGACCCAGTACTTC.

This clone is categorized as medium-sized. The chain links TRBV5-4 to TRBJ1-2, with 10 bases matching TRBD1. The CDR3 consists of 16 residues. The V gene's germline CDR1 is SGHNT and CDR2 YYREEE (reference sequence). With 0 bases clipped from V and 2 bases from J, the junction kept 4 bases outside the gene matches. Here the CDR3 DNA reads TGTGCCAGCAGCTTGGAGGGACAGGGGATAAACTATGGCTACACCTTC. Residues: CASSLEGQGINYGYTF.

The rearrangement uses TRBV5-1 and TRBJ1-5, with D hard to call. Germline V gene data show CDR1 as SGHRS and CDR2 as YFSETQ. Trimming removed 0 bases from V and 5 bases from J, with 12 bases in between. This CDR3 region has 15 residues. The CDR3 nucleotides are TGCGCCAGCAGCTTGGCCGGTTGGCGGGATCAGCCCCAGCATTTT. It specifies CASSLAGWRDQPQHF.

In its sample, this clone was seen once. J is TRBJ2-7 and V is TRBV2; 9 bases agree with TRBD2. This CDR3 is 15 amino acids long. The V segment lost 1 base and the J segment 7 bases; nucleotides outside the gene matches: 8. CDR1 SNHLY and CDR2 FYNNEI come from the germline V gene. The CDR3 loop is CASSEGAGGLREQYF. CDR3 DNA: TGTGCCAGCAGTGAAGGAGCGGGGGGCTTGAGAGAGCAGTACTTC.

This chain connects TRBV6-5 to TRBJ2-7; perhaps TRBD1 as D (6 bases). The CDR3 is made up of 13 amino acids. Germline V gene data show CDR1 as MNHEY and CDR2 as SVGAGI. V was trimmed by 7 bases and J by 0 bases, leaving 10 bases between them. Here the CDR3 reads CASTNRASYEQYF. In nucleotides, the CDR3 is TGTGCCAGCACCAACAGGGCCTCCTACGAGCAGTACTTC.

This sequence joins TRBV7-9 and TRBJ2-3; 12 bases map to TRBD2. The CDR3 length is 17 residues. Germline-derived CDR1 and CDR2 are SEHNR and FQNEAQ (reference sequence). V shed 6 bases, J shed 2 bases, and the junction held 9 bases outside the gene matches. CDR3: CASRGRTSGAPTDTQYF. In nucleotides, the CDR3 is TGTGCCAGCAGGGGGAGGACTAGCGGGGCCCCCACAGATACGCAGTATTTT. The variable domain in full, with the rest retrieved from reference TRBV7-9 and TRBJ2-3, is DTGVSQNPRHKITKRGQNVTFRCDPISEHNRLYWYRQTLGQGPEFLTYFQNEAQLEKSRLLSDRFSAERPKGSFSTLEIQRTEQGDSAMYLCASRGRTSGAPTDTQYFGPGTRLTVL.

This chain joins TRBV11-1 and TRBJ1-2; a possible D gene is TRBD1 (5 bases). The germline V gene has CDR1 SGHAT and CDR2 FQDESV (reference sequence). CDR3 length equals 14 residues. The ends were cut back, 5 bases at V and 8 bases at J, with 18 bases in the middle. The CDR3 is CASSAPPGGRGYTF. Written as DNA, the CDR3 is TGTGCCAGCAGCGCCCCACCGGGGGGACGCGGCTACACCTTC.

The CDR3, as DNA: TGTGCCAGCCTCCCGCCGGGGTTCGGCAATCAGCCCCAGCATTTT. Its translation: CASLPPGFGNQPQHF. The rearrangement joins TRBV6-1 to TRBJ1-5; D unresolved. The V gene's germline CDR1 is MNHNS and CDR2 SASEGT. Trimming removed 8 bases at V and 2 bases at J, with 16 bases between. This CDR3 contains 15 residues.

This clone was observed a single time. This sequence joins TRBV18 and TRBJ2-2; D is perhaps TRBD1 (6 bases). CDR1 and CDR2 from the germline V gene are KGHSH and LQKENI. The CDR3 contains 14 residues. Trimming cost V 5 bases and J 5 bases, with 12 bases left between them. The CDR3 region has the DNA TGTGCCAGCTCAGCGAGACAGGATACCGGGGAGCTGTTTTTT. Encoded protein: CASSARQDTGELFF. Based on the CDR3 plus reference TRBV18 and TRBJ2-2, the full variable domain is NAGVMQNPRHLVRRRGQEARLRCSPMKGHSHVYWYRQLPEEGLKFMVYLQKENIIDESGMPKERFSAEFPKEGPSILRIQQVVRGDSAAYFCASSARQDTGELFFGEGSRLTVL.

This clone was seen just once. V is TRBV15 and J is TRBJ2-2, with 9 nucleotides matching TRBD1. V was pared by 3 bases and J by 5 bases, with 1 base of the junction left unmatched. From germline, CDR1 is LNHNV and CDR2 YYDKDF (reference sequence). The CDR3 extends over 14 amino acids. The CDR3 spells CATSSDRGTGELFF. DNA of the CDR3: TGTGCCACCAGCAGCGACAGGGGGACCGGGGAGCTGTTTTTT.

This chain uses TRBV18 with TRBJ1-3; 8 positions agree with TRBD1. The CDR3 extends over 16 amino acids. V lost 2 bases to trimming and J lost 4 bases; unmatched junction nucleotides: 7. From germline, CDR1 is KGHSH and CDR2 LQKENI. Written as DNA, the CDR3 is TGTGCCAGCTCACCAACTTCGACAGGGGCCGGAAACACCATATATTTT. This sequence encodes CASSPTSTGAGNTIYF.